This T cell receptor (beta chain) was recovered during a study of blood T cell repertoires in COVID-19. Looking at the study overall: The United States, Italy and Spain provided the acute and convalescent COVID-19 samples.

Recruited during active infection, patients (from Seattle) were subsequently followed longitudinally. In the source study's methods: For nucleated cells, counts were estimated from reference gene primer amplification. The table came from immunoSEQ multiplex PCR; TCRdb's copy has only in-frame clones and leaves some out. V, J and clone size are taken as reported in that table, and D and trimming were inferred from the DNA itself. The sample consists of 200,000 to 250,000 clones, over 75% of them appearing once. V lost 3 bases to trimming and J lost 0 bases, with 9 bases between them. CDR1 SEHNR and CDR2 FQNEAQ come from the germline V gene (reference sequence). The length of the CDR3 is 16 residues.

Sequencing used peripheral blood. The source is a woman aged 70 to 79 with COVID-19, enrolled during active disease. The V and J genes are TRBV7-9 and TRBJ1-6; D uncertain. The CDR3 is CASSFTTVSYNSPLHF. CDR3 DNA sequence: TGTGCCAGCAGCTTCACAACAGTCTCCTATAATTCACCCCTCCACTTT.